This entry lists 9 T cell receptor beta chains sequenced from one sample in a study of blood T cell repertoires in COVID-19. Only in-frame clones appear in the TCRdb table, and some are missing; sequencing was by immunoSEQ multiplex PCR. This table holds 150,000 or so clones, roughly 88% found once. Sequencing was carried out using peripheral blood. These receptors were taken from a man aged 45-65 years with acute or convalescent COVID-19.

This clone was detected once. The chain couples TRBV3-1 (or the pseudogene TRBV3-2) to TRBJ2-3, with 9 bases lining up with TRBD2. The V gene end was trimmed by 0 bases and the J gene end by 0 bases; junction bases not matched to a gene: 13. CDR3 length: 20 amino acids. Germline CDR1 LGHDT, CDR2 YNNKEL (reference sequence). CDR3 protein: CASSQESTLAGPRSTDTQYF. Written as DNA, the CDR3 is TGTGCCAGCAGCCAAGAATCCACTCTAGCGGGACCTCGCAGCACAGATACGCAGTATTTT.

This chain joins TRBV10-3 and TRBJ1-4; 7 positions match TRBD1. The CDR3 spans 14 residues. V gave up 5 bases and J gave up 2 bases; unmatched junction bases: 2. In germline, CDR1 is ENHRY, CDR2 SYGVKD. The CDR3: CAISPDRTNEKLFF. Here the CDR3 DNA reads TGTGCCATCAGTCCGGACAGGACTAATGAAAAACTGTTTTTT.

J is TRBJ2-7 and V is TRBV3-1 (or the pseudogene TRBV3-2); tentative D call: TRBD1 (5 bases). The CDR3 length is 13 residues. Trimming pared 4 bases from V and 1 base from J, leaving 8 bases between. Germline V gene data show CDR1 as LGHDT and CDR2 as YNNKEL (reference sequence). Written as DNA, the CDR3 is TGTGCCAGCAGCCGGGGCTCGTCCTACGAGCAGTACTTC. Protein sequence: CASSRGSSYEQYF.

This rearrangement joins TRBV6-4 to TRBJ2-7, with D possibly TRBD1 on 6 matching bases. The V and J ends lost 0 bases and 12 bases respectively, with 18 bases between them. Germline lookup yields CDR1 MRHNA and CDR2 SNTAGT. The length of the CDR3 is 14 residues. This CDR3 is CASSDSTGGGELYF. CDR3 sequence (DNA): TGTGCCAGCAGTGACTCGACTGGGGGCGGTGAGTTGTACTTC.

A word on this clone: Compared with germline, one end of the junction differs, possibly owing to a read error. V and J are TRBV11-2 and TRBJ1-4; tentatively, D is TRBD1 (6 bases). Germline V gene data show CDR1 as SGHAT and CDR2 as FQNNGV. The CDR3 has 13 residues. The CDR3 coding sequence is TGTGCCAGCAGCCCAAACAGGGACCTTGAACAAATTTTT. Protein sequence: CASSPNRDLEQIF.

This clone occurred a few times. This chain links TRBV19 with TRBJ1-4; D is undetermined. CDR1 is LNHDA, CDR2 SQIVND, per germline (reference sequence). There are 14 residues in the CDR3. The V end was cut by 8 bases, the J end by 0 bases, with 10 bases between. The CDR3 region has the DNA TGTGCCAGTTCGCTAATTCCAACTAATGAAAAACTGTTTTTT. Protein product: CASSLIPTNEKLFF.

The chain has TRBV12-5 and TRBJ1-1; D is uncertain. V lost 4 bases and J 0 bases, leaving 12 bases between the germline ends. Germline V gene sequence: CDR1 LGHNT, CDR2 FRNRAP. The length of the CDR3 is 15 residues. The CDR3 DNA reads TGTGCTAGTGGTTCCCCTACCTCATTGAACACTGAAGCTTTCTTT. Translating it yields CASGSPTSLNTEAFF.

CDR3 loop: CASSLSADRVDQPQHF. CDR3 bases: TGTGCCAGCAGCTTGTCGGCCGACAGGGTAGATCAGCCCCAGCATTTT. V and J are TRBV5-8 and TRBJ1-5; 7 positions match TRBD1. Germline lookup yields CDR1 SGHTS and CDR2 YDEGEE. The CDR3 loop spans 16 amino acids. V trimming: 1 base; J trimming: 5 bases; junction bases outside the gene matches: 9. The full variable domain, rest sourced from reference TRBV5-8 and TRBJ1-5, is EAGVTQSPTHLIKTRGQQATLRCSPISGHTSVYWYQQALGLGLQFLLWYDEGEERNRGNFPPRFSGRQFPNYSSELNVNALELEDSALYLCASSLSADRVDQPQHFGDGTRLSIL.

The chain uses TRBV18 and TRBJ2-7; D unresolved. There are 12 residues in the CDR3. V gave up 2 bases and J gave up 3 bases, with 5 bases separating them. Per germline, CDR1 KGHSH and CDR2 LQKENI. In nucleotides, the CDR3 is TGTGCCAGCTCACCATCCAGCTACGAGCAGTACTTC. This translates into CASSPSSYEQYF.